The clone carrying this T cell receptor (beta chain) was counted a few times. What it binds is not known. With a much larger clone just one base away, this may be a read error. Germline CDR1 reads SGHAT; CDR2 reads FQNNGV. The CDR3 length is 15 residues. TCR beta VDJ and CDR3 were profiled, and genomic DNA was the template. Using its own MiXCR run on the reads, TCRdb lists one record per CDR3 protein. This sample has roughly 150,000 distinct CDR3 sequences, with around 48% found just once. This sample is part of a study of CD8+CD57+ T cells in acquired aplastic anemia. Whole-study results and caveats: Both patients and controls carried the same twenty-nine CD8+ CDR3 sequences.

The patients chosen for sequencing had shown expansion of CD8+CD57+ cells (detected by flow cytometry). The sample comprised sorted CD4+, CD8+, or CD8+CD57+ T cells (not recorded which) from PBMCs. The receptor comes from a human donor with aplastic anemia. V and J are TRBV11-2 and TRBJ2-1; weak D call: TRBD2 (5 bases). The CDR3, as DNA: TGTGCCAGCAGCCCGAACGGGGATCAATACAGTGAGCAGTTCTTC. Translating it yields CASSPNGDQYSEQFF. The complete variable domain, with remaining parts taken from reference TRBV11-2 and TRBJ2-1, reads EAGVAQSPRYKIIEKRQSVAFWCNPISGHATLYWYQQILGQGPKLLIQFQNNGVVDDSQLPKDRFSAERLKGVDSTLKIQPAKLEDSAVYLCASSPNGDQYSEQFFGPGTRLTVL.